The entry below describes one TCR beta chain. Its antigen is undetermined. Sample-barcoded 5' priming and a J-beta primer mix drove a second PCR of about 7 to 11 cycles. A single record per CDR3 protein comes from TCRdb applying MiXCR to the 5' RACE reads. The data hold 550,000 to 600,000 distinct CDR3 sequences, with roughly 43% observed a single time. The data belong to a study of blood T cells in healthy people across ages. Whole-study results and caveats: TCR beta diversity correlated strongly with naive T cell percentage. Per-million-T-cell TCR beta diversity fell roughly linearly with age. Both naive CD4+ cell counts and diversity were greater in long-lived donors than in aged donors.

This CDR3 is 16 amino acids long. CDR1 and CDR2 from the germline V gene are SGHTA and FQGNSA. V was pared by 5 bases and J by 6 bases, with 14 bases of the junction left unmatched. The chain carries TRBV7-2 and TRBJ2-7, with 9 bases aligning to TRBD1. The material sequenced was blood. This receptor was identified in a man older than 75 in good health. CDR3 in amino acids: CASSPYPGTGIGEQYF. The DNA for the CDR3 is TGTGCCAGCAGCCCGTACCCCGGGACAGGGATCGGCGAGCAGTACTTC.